The rows below give T cell receptor beta chains drawn from one sample of a study of T cell repertoires in cytomegalovirus infection. TCRdb re-analysed the reads in MiXCR, keeping a single row per CDR3 protein. The repertoire includes about a million distinct CDR3 sequences, approximately 33% of them detected once, and around 15% sits in the top ten. These receptors' targets are unknown. The specimen comprised cultured CD8+ T cells from PBMCs, sampled from culture after CMV antigen stimulation. All receptors come from a human donor in good health (CMV status not recorded). Some clones in this sample may be carry-over from other donors' samples. Both conserved end residues are part of each CDR3. D genes are given only for firm matches. Size is stated for part of the rows, as once, few or many counts, or as a class when the clone is expanded.

cdr3_aa | cdr3_nt | j_call | clone_size | v_call | d_call
CSVVGLAGGGDEQFF | TGCAGCGTTGTGGGACTAGCGGGGGGCGGGGATGAGCAGTTCTTC | TRBJ2-1 | . | TRBV29-1 | TRBD2
CASSLLGVTDTQYF | TGTGCCAGCAGTTTATTGGGTGTCACAGATACGCAGTATTTT | TRBJ2-3 | many | TRBV28 | .
CASNLGPGQEQFF | TGTGCCAGCAACCTAGGGCCAGGACAGGAGCAGTTCTTC | TRBJ2-1 | few | TRBV6-2/TRBV6-3 | .
CSVGVSYEQYF | TGCAGCGTTGGGGTCTCCTACGAGCAGTACTTC | TRBJ2-7 | . | TRBV29-1 | .
CASSFTINTEAFF | TGTGCCAGCAGCTTTACTATAAACACTGAAGCTTTCTTT | TRBJ1-1 | . | TRBV5-6 | .
CASSPSIKLFF | TGTGCCAGCAGCCCTTCGATAAAGCTGTTTTTT | TRBJ2-2 | . | TRBV12-3/TRBV12-4 | .
CASSVGGRFQETQYF | TGTGCCAGCAGCGTAGGGGGACGGTTTCAAGAGACCCAGTACTTC | TRBJ2-5 | . | TRBV9 | .
CASSQLQGPSGGYTF | TGCGCCAGCAGCCAGTTACAAGGCCCTAGTGGTGGCTACACCTTC | TRBJ1-2 | . | TRBV4-3 | .
CASSIAYMNTEAFF | TGTGCCAGTAGTATTGCCTACATGAACACTGAAGCTTTCTTT | TRBJ1-1 | few | TRBV19 | .
CASRPRDQGYNEQFF | TGTGCCAGCAGGCCCCGGGATCAGGGGTACAATGAGCAGTTCTTC | TRBJ2-1 | few | TRBV2 | .
CASSYAAHNEQFF | TGTGCCAGCAGTTACGCAGCGCACAATGAGCAGTTCTTC | TRBJ2-1 | few | TRBV6-2/TRBV6-3 | .
CASSLAWGVTDTQYF | TGTGCCAGCAGCTTAGCGTGGGGGGTCACAGATACGCAGTATTTT | TRBJ2-3 | many | TRBV7-2 | .
CASSLVVTGGYEQYF | TGTGCCAGCAGCTTAGTAGTGACAGGGGGCTACGAGCAGTACTTC | TRBJ2-7 | . | TRBV7-9 | TRBD1
CASSEADSPLHF | TGTGCCAGCAGTGAGGCAGATTCACCCCTCCACTTT | TRBJ1-6 | few | TRBV25-1 | .
CSAVDRLNTGELFF | TGCAGTGCTGTAGACAGACTGAACACCGGGGAGCTGTTTTTT | TRBJ2-2 | . | TRBV20-1 | .
CASSPGTSGGLNHEQYF | TGTGCCAGCAGCCCTGGGACTAGCGGGGGCCTTAACCACGAGCAGTACTTC | TRBJ2-7 | many | TRBV7-6 | TRBD2
CASSQVTGRPGGYTF | TGCGCCAGCAGCCAAGTGACAGGTCGCCCCGGGGGCTACACCTTC | TRBJ1-2 | . | TRBV4-1 | .
CASSYSPPSGGAGGTQYF | TGTGCCAGCAGTTACTCTCCGCCTAGCGGGGGGGCTGGAGGGACCCAGTACTTC | TRBJ2-5 | . | TRBV6-2/TRBV6-3 | TRBD2
CASSVWGSEGTDTQYF | TGTGCCAGCAGCGTATGGGGCAGTGAAGGCACAGATACGCAGTATTTT | TRBJ2-3 | once | TRBV9 | .
CASSIPGPADGYTF | TGTGCCAGTAGTATACCGGGACCTGCGGATGGCTACACCTTC | TRBJ1-2 | . | TRBV19 | .
CASSHRDGLYGYTF | TGTGCCAGCAGCCACCGGGACGGCCTTTATGGCTACACCTTC | TRBJ1-2 | many | TRBV7-2 | .
CASSAQGSGYGYTF | TGTGCCAGCAGTGCACAGGGGAGCGGCTATGGCTACACCTTC | TRBJ1-2 | . | TRBV27 | TRBD1
CASSGRPKNGYTF | TGTGCCAGCAGTGGTCGACCGAAAAATGGCTACACCTTC | TRBJ1-2 | few | TRBV2 | .
CASNSEQGIYEQYF | TGTGCCAGCAACTCGGAGCAGGGTATCTACGAGCAGTACTTC | TRBJ2-7 | . | TRBV7-9 | .
CASSLGPHRFF | TGTGCCAGCAGCCTAGGACCCCACAGGTTCTTC | TRBJ2-1 | . | TRBV7-9 | .
CASSRPSNEQFF | TGTGCCAGTAGTAGACCTTCCAATGAGCAGTTCTTC | TRBJ2-1 | . | TRBV19 | .
CASSARQDPNTEAFF | TGCGCCAGCAGCGCCCGACAGGACCCTAACACTGAAGCTTTCTTT | TRBJ1-1 | few | TRBV4-3 | .
CASALWGLTVLNYGYTF | TGTGCTAGTGCCCTCTGGGGGCTGACAGTGCTTAACTATGGCTACACCTTC | TRBJ1-2 | . | TRBV12-5 | .
CASSYSERGARDEQFF | TGTGCCAGCAGTTACTCTGAGAGGGGGGCTCGGGATGAGCAGTTCTTC | TRBJ2-1 | . | TRBV6-5 | .
CASSYERTGVDSNQPQHF | TGTGCCAGCAGTTACGAGCGGACAGGGGTAGATAGCAATCAGCCCCAGCATTTT | TRBJ1-5 | . | TRBV6-6 | TRBD1
CATSGGDGYTF | TGTGCCACCAGTGGAGGGGATGGCTACACCTTC | TRBJ1-2 | few | TRBV15 | .
CASSLLVSNEQFF | TGTGCCAGCAGTTTACTAGTCTCGAATGAGCAGTTCTTC | TRBJ2-1 | many | TRBV27 | .
CASSYVRQNNQPQHF | TGTGCCAGCAGTTACGTGAGGCAGAACAATCAGCCCCAGCATTTT | TRBJ1-5 | . | TRBV6-6 | .
CASRPGRTEAFF | TGTGCCAGCAGGCCGGGTAGGACTGAAGCTTTCTTT | TRBJ1-1 | few | TRBV6-1 | .
CASSQDRREVSYEQYF | TGCGCCAGCAGCCAAGATCGCAGGGAAGTAAGCTACGAGCAGTACTTC | TRBJ2-7 | . | TRBV4-1 | .
CASSLVASNTEAFF | TGTGCCAGCAGCTTAGTGGCCTCAAACACTGAAGCTTTCTTT | TRBJ1-1 | few | TRBV7-9 | .